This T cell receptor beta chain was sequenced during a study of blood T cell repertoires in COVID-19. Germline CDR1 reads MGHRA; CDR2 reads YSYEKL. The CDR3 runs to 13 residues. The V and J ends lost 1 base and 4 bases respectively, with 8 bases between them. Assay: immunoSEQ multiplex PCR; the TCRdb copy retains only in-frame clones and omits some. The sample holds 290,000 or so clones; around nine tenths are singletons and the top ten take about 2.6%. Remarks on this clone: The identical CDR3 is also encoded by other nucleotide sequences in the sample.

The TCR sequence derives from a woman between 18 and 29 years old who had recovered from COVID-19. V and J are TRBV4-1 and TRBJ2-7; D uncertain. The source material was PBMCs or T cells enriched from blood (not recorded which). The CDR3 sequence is CASSQVRDYEQYF. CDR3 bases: TGCGCCAGCAGCCAAGTGAGAGATTACGAGCAGTACTTC.